A single sample gave rise to the 24 T cell receptor beta chains below, sequenced in a study of blood T cell repertoires in COVID-19. Profiling relied on immunoSEQ multiplex PCR, and the TCRdb table lists in-frame clones only, not all of them. The sample yields about 15,000 clones, about 80% seen once. Sequencing input: peripheral blood. The receptor set was obtained from a human donor in a cohort sampled during active COVID-19.

The chain uses TRBV19 and TRBJ1-5, with 12 bases fitting TRBD1. V shed 9 bases, J shed 5 bases, and the junction held 8 bases outside the gene matches. The germline V gene has CDR1 LNHDA and CDR2 SQIVND (reference sequence). This CDR3 comprises 15 residues. The CDR3 is CASSAGTGGDQPQHF. Written as DNA, the CDR3 is TGTGCCAGCTCCGCCGGGACAGGGGGCGATCAGCCCCAGCATTTT.

The chain uses TRBV9 and TRBJ2-3, with no clear D. Germline CDR1 and CDR2: SGDLS and YYNGEE. V was shortened by 3 bases and J by 7 bases, with 9 bases between the two germline ends. The CDR3 is 12 amino acids. CDR3 residues: CASSAEFNTQYF. DNA of the CDR3: TGTGCCAGCAGCGCCGAGTTTAATACGCAGTATTTT. Complete variable domain (other parts from reference TRBV9 and TRBJ2-3): DSGVTQTPKHLITATGQRVTLRCSPRSGDLSVYWYQQSLDQGLQFLIQYYNGEERAKGNILERFSAQQFPDLHSELNLSSLELGDSALYFCASSAEFNTQYFGPGTRLTVL.

By share of the sample, this clone is medium-sized. The rearrangement uses TRBV7-9 and TRBJ2-1; 7 positions match TRBD2. CDR1 is SEHNR, CDR2 FQNEAQ, per germline (reference sequence). V gave up 5 bases and J gave up 5 bases; unmatched junction bases: 9. The CDR3 loop spans 15 amino acids. Here the CDR3 reads CASSPGLAANNEQFF. The CDR3 DNA reads as TGTGCCAGCAGCCCGGGGCTAGCGGCGAACAATGAGCAGTTCTTC.

V gene TRBV5-4 combines with J gene TRBJ2-5; unclear D gene. V lost 4 bases to trimming and J lost 1 base, with 14 bases between them. Germline lookup yields CDR1 SGHNT and CDR2 YYREEE (reference sequence). The CDR3 has 15 residues. This CDR3 reads CASSASLESQETQYF. In nucleotides, the CDR3 is TGTGCCAGCAGCGCCTCCCTAGAATCCCAAGAGACCCAGTACTTC.

CDR3 protein: CASSPGTMHFPTDTQYF. The DNA of the CDR3 is TGCGCCAGCAGCCCCGGGACAATGCATTTCCCTACAGATACGCAGTATTTT. The chain recombines TRBV5-1 with TRBJ2-3; TRBD1 might be the D (6 bases). The CDR3 totals 17 residues. The germline V gene encodes CDR1 SGHRS and CDR2 YFSETQ. V lost 4 bases to trimming and J lost 3 bases, with 21 bases between them. Looking up the rest from reference TRBV5-1 and TRBJ2-3 gives the full variable domain: KAGVTQTPRYLIKTRGQQVTLSCSPISGHRSVSWYQQTPGQGLQFLFEYFSETQRNKGNFPGRFSGRQFSNSRSEMNVSTLELGDSALYLCASSPGTMHFPTDTQYFGPGTRLTVL.

V is TRBV4-1 and J is TRBJ1-5, with D possibly TRBD1 on 5 matching bases. The CDR3 has 15 residues. Trimming cost V 4 bases and J 3 bases, with 13 bases left between them. Germline V gene data show CDR1 as MGHRA and CDR2 as YSYEKL. The CDR3 nucleotides read TGCGCCAGCAGCCTACAGGAAGCATCCAATCAGCCCCAGCATTTT. Its protein is CASSLQEASNQPQHF.

The CDR3 region is CASSPKRELETQYF. CDR3 sequence (DNA): TGTGCCAGCAGCCCGAAGCGGGAGCTTGAGACCCAGTACTTC. The rearrangement uses TRBV5-4 and TRBJ2-5; 8 bases are shared with TRBD2. The CDR3 is 14 residues long. After removal of 4 bases from V and 5 bases from J, the junction contained 7 bases not matched to a gene. Germline CDR1 SGHNT, CDR2 YYREEE (reference sequence).

The chain recombines TRBV11-2 with TRBJ2-4, with a possible D match to TRBD2 (5 bases). Trimming cost V 2 bases and J 9 bases, with 17 bases left between them. CDR3 length: 15 amino acids. Per the germline V gene, CDR1 is SGHAT and CDR2 is FQNNGV. The CDR3 sequence: CASSLRSLPAGIQYF. The CDR3 DNA is TGTGCCAGCAGCTTAAGGTCATTACCCGCGGGCATTCAGTACTTC. The complete variable domain, with remaining parts taken from reference TRBV11-2 and TRBJ2-4, reads EAGVAQSPRYKIIEKRQSVAFWCNPISGHATLYWYQQILGQGPKLLIQFQNNGVVDDSQLPKDRFSAERLKGVDSTLKIQPAKLEDSAVYLCASSLRSLPAGIQYFGAGTRLSVL.

The chain is built from TRBV11-2 and TRBJ1-6; unclear D gene. Per the germline V gene, CDR1 is SGHAT and CDR2 is FQNNGV. Trimming pared 0 bases from V and 13 bases from J, leaving 10 bases between. There are 13 residues in the CDR3. The CDR3 DNA is TGTGCCAGCAGCTTAGATCGGGATCGGCCCCTCCACTTT. This sequence encodes CASSLDRDRPLHF.

This clone is medium-sized within its sample. This chain uses TRBV27 with TRBJ2-1, with 7 bases that match TRBD2. Trimming cost V 5 bases and J 10 bases; bases outside gene matches: 8. The CDR3 has 13 residues. Germline-derived CDR1 and CDR2 are MNHEY and SMNVEV (reference sequence). The CDR3: CASSPTSAGEQFF. Here the CDR3 DNA reads TGTGCCAGCAGTCCTACTAGCGCCGGGGAGCAGTTCTTC.

The chain carries TRBV20-1 and TRBJ1-5; 9 nucleotides line up with TRBD1. The CDR3 sequence is 17 residues long. Germline CDR1 reads DFQATT; CDR2 reads SNEGSKA (reference sequence). Unmatched junction bases numbered 14, after V lost 3 bases and J lost 5 bases. Here the CDR3 DNA reads TGCAGTGCTAGTACGGGACAGGGAACCTTCGGGGATCAGCCCCAGCATTTT. Its translation is CSASTGQGTFGDQPQHF.

A few counts support this clone. J is TRBJ1-1 and V is TRBV19; D unclear. The CDR3 has 14 residues. V was pared by 7 bases and J by 4 bases, with 16 bases between. Germline CDR1 is LNHDA and CDR2 is SQIVND (reference sequence). For the CDR3, the DNA is TGTGCCAGTATTCGGAGGGAAGCCAGCACTGAAGCTTTCTTT. The encoded protein is CASIRREASTEAFF. Supplemented by reference TRBV19 and TRBJ1-1, the full variable domain reads DGGITQSPKYLFRKEGQNVTLSCEQNLNHDAMYWYRQDPGQGLRLIYYSQIVNDFQKGDIAEGYSVSREKKESFPLTVTSAQKNPTAFYLCASIRREASTEAFFGQGTRLTVV.

V gene TRBV5-5 combines with J gene TRBJ2-3; a weak D match, TRBD2 (6 bases). The CDR3 is made up of 13 amino acids. Trimming took 0 bases from V and 4 from J, leaving 6 bases between them. Per the germline V gene, CDR1 is SGHKS and CDR2 is YYEKEE (reference sequence). This chain's CDR3 is CASSLAGADTQYF. DNA for the CDR3: TGTGCCAGCAGCTTGGCGGGAGCAGATACGCAGTATTTT.

This chain joins TRBV7-6 and TRBJ2-1; D gene ambiguous. V lost 5 bases, J lost 4 bases, and 18 bases lay in between. The length of the CDR3 is 16 residues. The germline CDR1 and CDR2 sequences are SGHVS and FNYEAQ. In nucleotides, the CDR3 is TGTGCCAGCAGCCCCCTCCAGTCTGGCCGTTACAATGAGCAGTTCTTC. This encodes CASSPLQSGRYNEQFF.

V and J are TRBV7-2 and TRBJ2-3; TRBD1 matches 8 bases. Trimming took 1 base from V and 2 from J; bases not matched to a gene: 11. From germline, CDR1 is SGHTA and CDR2 FQGNSA. The CDR3 runs 18 residues. CDR3 in DNA: TGTGCCAGCAGCTTAGAAGGCAGGGGGCGGCGGACCACAGATACGCAGTATTTT. It is translated as CASSLEGRGRRTTDTQYF. The full variable domain, with the rest looked up from reference TRBV7-2 and TRBJ2-3, is GAGVSQSPSNKVTEKGKDVELRCDPISGHTALYWYRQSLGQGLEFLIYFQGNSAPDKSGLPSDRFSAERTGGSVSTLTIQRTQQEDSAVYLCASSLEGRGRRTTDTQYFGPGTRLTVL.

The gene calls are TRBV28 and TRBJ1-4, with 9 positions matching TRBD1. Germline trimming cut 4 bases from V and 6 bases from J; bases unmatched to any gene: 12. Per the germline V gene, CDR1 is MDHEN and CDR2 is SYDVKM. The CDR3 covers 17 residues. CDR3 residues: CASSSLQGARGYEKLFF. As DNA, the CDR3 is TGTGCCAGCAGTTCCCTACAGGGGGCTCGAGGTTATGAAAAACTGTTTTTT. Using reference TRBV28 and TRBJ1-4 for the parts outside the CDR3, the full variable domain is DVKVTQSSRYLVKRTGEKVFLECVQDMDHENMFWYRQDPGLGLRLIYFSYDVKMKEKGDIPEGYSVSREKKERFSLILESASTNQTSMYLCASSSLQGARGYEKLFFGSGTQLSVL.

The chain employs TRBV7-2 and TRBJ1-2; 7 bases fit TRBD1. From germline, CDR1 is SGHTA and CDR2 FQGNSA. V was pared by 1 base and J by 4 bases, with 12 bases of the junction left unmatched. The CDR3 loop spans 17 amino acids. The CDR3: CASSLVRMTGQFYGYTF. The CDR3 bases are TGTGCCAGCAGCTTAGTACGGATGACAGGGCAATTCTATGGCTACACCTTC.

This sequence joins TRBV5-6 and TRBJ2-3; D might be TRBD2 (6 bases). Germline assignment: CDR1 SGHDT and CDR2 YYEEEE. CDR3 length: 13 amino acids. V was cut by 4 bases and J by 8 bases, with 14 bases left in between. For the CDR3, the DNA is TGTGCCAGCAGCGAAGGGACTCGGGGTACGCAGTATTTT. It is translated as CASSEGTRGTQYF.

The V gene is TRBV3-1 (or the pseudogene TRBV3-2), the J gene TRBJ2-5; 7 nucleotides align to TRBD1. V shed 5 bases and J 5 bases; nucleotides not matched to a gene: 5. Germline loops: CDR1 LGHDT, CDR2 YNNKEL (reference sequence). CDR3 length: 13 residues. The CDR3 DNA follows: TGTGCCAGCAGCGTAGGGGGCCGTGAGACCCAGTACTTC. The encoded protein is CASSVGGRETQYF.

The CDR3 spells CASSLTGAYNQPQHF. In DNA, the CDR3 is TGTGCCAGCAGTTTGACAGGGGCTTACAATCAGCCCCAGCATTTT. The chain carries TRBV6-5 and TRBJ1-5; 8 positions match TRBD1. The CDR3 loop spans 15 amino acids. V lost 4 bases and J lost 3; bases outside the gene matches: 5. CDR1 is MNHEY and CDR2 is SVGAGI in the germline V gene.

This clone has more than one count but fewer than ten. The chain recombines TRBV27 with TRBJ2-3; D is uncertain. With 2 bases removed from V and 0 bases from J, the gap between germline ends came to 6 bases. Per the germline V gene, CDR1 is MNHEY and CDR2 is SMNVEV (reference sequence). The CDR3 consists of 14 residues. Here the CDR3 reads CASSLTTSTDTQYF. For the CDR3, the DNA is TGTGCCAGCAGTTTAACCACTAGCACAGATACGCAGTATTTT.

This chain joins TRBV7-3 and TRBJ2-1, with 8 bases matching TRBD2. This CDR3 contains 13 residues. CDR1 SGHTA and CDR2 FQGTGA come from the germline V gene. The V gene end was trimmed by 5 bases and the J gene end by 8 bases; junction bases not matched to a gene: 5. CDR3 nucleotides: TGTGCCAGCAGCGAGCGGGGGTTCGATGAGCAGTTCTTC. Translating gives CASSERGFDEQFF.

The chain carries TRBV5-4 and TRBJ2-3; 12 bases align to TRBD2. The V gene end was trimmed by 4 bases and the J gene end by 6 bases; junction bases not matched to a gene: 3. The CDR3 spans 14 residues. The germline CDR1 and CDR2 sequences are SGHNT and YYREEE (reference sequence). The CDR3 here is CASSPSGRGDTQYF. The CDR3 coding sequence is TGTGCCAGCAGCCCTAGCGGGAGGGGGGATACGCAGTATTTT.

The rearrangement links TRBV9 to TRBJ2-1, with TRBD2 identical over 10 bases. The ends lost 0 bases at V and 8 bases at J; junction bases unmatched: 8. The germline CDR1 and CDR2 sequences are SGDLS and YYNGEE. CDR3 length: 16 residues. CDR3 protein: CASSVGPGLASDEQFF. In DNA form, the CDR3 reads TGTGCCAGCAGCGTAGGCCCGGGACTAGCGAGCGATGAGCAGTTCTTC.